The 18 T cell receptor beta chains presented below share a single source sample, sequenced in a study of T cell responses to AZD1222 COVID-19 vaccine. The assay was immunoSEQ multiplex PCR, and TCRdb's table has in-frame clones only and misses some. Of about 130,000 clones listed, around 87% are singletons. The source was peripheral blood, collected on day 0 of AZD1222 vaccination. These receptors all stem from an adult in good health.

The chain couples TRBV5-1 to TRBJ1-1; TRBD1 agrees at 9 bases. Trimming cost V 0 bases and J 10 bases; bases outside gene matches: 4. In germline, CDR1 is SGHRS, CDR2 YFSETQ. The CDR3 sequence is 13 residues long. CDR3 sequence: CASSLERTGVAFF. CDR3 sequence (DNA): TGCGCCAGCAGCTTGGAAAGGACAGGGGTAGCTTTCTTT.

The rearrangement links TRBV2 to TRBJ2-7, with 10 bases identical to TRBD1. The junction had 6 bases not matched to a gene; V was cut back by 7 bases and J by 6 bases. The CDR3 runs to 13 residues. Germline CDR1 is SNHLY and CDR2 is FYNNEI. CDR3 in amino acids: CASTGTGDREQYF. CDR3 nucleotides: TGTGCCAGCACGGGGACAGGGGACCGCGAGCAGTACTTC.

The CDR3 sequence is CASSLGTNTDTQYF. In nucleotides, the CDR3 is TGTGCCAGCAGCTTGGGGACTAACACAGATACGCAGTATTTT. V and J are TRBV7-9 and TRBJ2-3; 7 nucleotides line up with TRBD2. The CDR3 is made up of 14 amino acids. The germline V gene has CDR1 SEHNR and CDR2 FQNEAQ (reference sequence). Losses at the gene ends were 3 bases for V and 2 bases for J; bases not matched to a gene: 2. The entire variable domain, with the rest obtained from reference TRBV7-9 and TRBJ2-3, is as follows: DTGVSQNPRHKITKRGQNVTFRCDPISEHNRLYWYRQTLGQGPEFLTYFQNEAQLEKSRLLSDRFSAERPKGSFSTLEIQRTEQGDSAMYLCASSLGTNTDTQYFGPGTRLTVL.

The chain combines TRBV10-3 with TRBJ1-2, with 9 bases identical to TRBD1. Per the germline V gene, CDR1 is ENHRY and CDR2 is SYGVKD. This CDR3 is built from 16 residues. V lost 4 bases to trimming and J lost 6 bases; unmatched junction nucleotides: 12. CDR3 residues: CAISGMRTGVEDGYTF. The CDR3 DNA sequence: TGTGCCATCAGTGGCATGAGGACAGGGGTCGAGGATGGCTACACCTTC.

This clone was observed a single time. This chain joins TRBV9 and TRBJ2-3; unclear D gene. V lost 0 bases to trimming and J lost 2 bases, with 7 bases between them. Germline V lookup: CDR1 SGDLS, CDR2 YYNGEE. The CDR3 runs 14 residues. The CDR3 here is CASSVAAATDTQYF. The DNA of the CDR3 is TGTGCCAGCAGCGTAGCGGCTGCCACAGATACGCAGTATTTT.

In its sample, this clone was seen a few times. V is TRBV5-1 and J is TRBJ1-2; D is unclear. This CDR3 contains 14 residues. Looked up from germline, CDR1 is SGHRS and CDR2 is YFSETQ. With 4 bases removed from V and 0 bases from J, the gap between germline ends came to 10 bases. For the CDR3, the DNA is TGCGCCAGCAGCCCGGCCACACCTAACTATGGCTACACCTTC. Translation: CASSPATPNYGYTF.

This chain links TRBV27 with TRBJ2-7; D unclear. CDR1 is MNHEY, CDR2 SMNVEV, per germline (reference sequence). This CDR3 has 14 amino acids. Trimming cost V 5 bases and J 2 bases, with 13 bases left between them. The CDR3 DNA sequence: TGTGCCAGCAGTCCCCGTGCGGTAACCTACGAGCAGTACTTC. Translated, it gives CASSPRAVTYEQYF.

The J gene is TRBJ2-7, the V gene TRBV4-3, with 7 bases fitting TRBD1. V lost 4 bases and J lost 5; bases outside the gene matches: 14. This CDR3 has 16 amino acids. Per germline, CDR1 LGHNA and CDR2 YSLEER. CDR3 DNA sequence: TGCGCCAGCAGCCTTCATTTTCGACAGGGCGCCAACGAGCAGTACTTC. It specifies CASSLHFRQGANEQYF.

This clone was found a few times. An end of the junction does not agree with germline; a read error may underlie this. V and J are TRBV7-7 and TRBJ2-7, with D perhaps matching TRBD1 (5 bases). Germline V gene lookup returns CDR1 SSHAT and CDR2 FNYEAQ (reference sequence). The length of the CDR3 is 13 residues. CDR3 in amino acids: CASSKGVGYEQYF. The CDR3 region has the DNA TGTGCTAGCAGTAAAGGGGTCGGTTACGAGCAGTACTTC.

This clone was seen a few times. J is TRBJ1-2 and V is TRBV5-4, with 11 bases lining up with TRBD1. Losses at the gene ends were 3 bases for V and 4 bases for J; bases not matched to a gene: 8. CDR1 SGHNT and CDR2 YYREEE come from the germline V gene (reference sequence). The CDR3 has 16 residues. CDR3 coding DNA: TGTGCCAGCAGCTCTTCTCCGGGACAGGGGGGCTATGGCTACACCTTC. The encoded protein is CASSSSPGQGGYGYTF.

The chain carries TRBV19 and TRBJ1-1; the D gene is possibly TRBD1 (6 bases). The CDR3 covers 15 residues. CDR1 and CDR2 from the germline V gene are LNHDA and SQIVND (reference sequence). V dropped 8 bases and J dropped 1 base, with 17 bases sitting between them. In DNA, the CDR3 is TGTGCCAGTGATGGACAGCCTCGGGGGAACACTGAAGCTTTCTTT. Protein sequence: CASDGQPRGNTEAFF. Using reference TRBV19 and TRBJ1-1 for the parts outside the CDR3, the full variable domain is DGGITQSPKYLFRKEGQNVTLSCEQNLNHDAMYWYRQDPGQGLRLIYYSQIVNDFQKGDIAEGYSVSREKKESFPLTVTSAQKNPTAFYLCASDGQPRGNTEAFFGQGTRLTVV.

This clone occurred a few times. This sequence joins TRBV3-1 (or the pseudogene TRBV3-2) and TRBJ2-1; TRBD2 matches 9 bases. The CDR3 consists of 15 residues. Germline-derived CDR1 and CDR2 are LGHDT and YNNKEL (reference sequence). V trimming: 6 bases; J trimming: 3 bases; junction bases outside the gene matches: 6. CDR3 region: CASSLAGRFYNEQFF. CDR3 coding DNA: TGTGCCAGCAGTCTAGCGGGGCGGTTCTACAATGAGCAGTTCTTC.

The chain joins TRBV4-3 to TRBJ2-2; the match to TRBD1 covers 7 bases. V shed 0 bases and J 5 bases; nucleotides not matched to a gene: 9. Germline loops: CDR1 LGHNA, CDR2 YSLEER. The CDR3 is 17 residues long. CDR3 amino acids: CASSQDHATGKTGELFF. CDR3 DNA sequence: TGCGCCAGCAGCCAAGATCATGCGACAGGGAAGACCGGGGAGCTGTTTTTT.

The CDR3 bases are TGTGCCAGCAGCTTAAACCCCGGACAGGGGTGTCAGCCCCAGCATTTT. Protein product: CASSLNPGQGCQPQHF. This chain uses TRBV11-3 with TRBJ1-5; 9 bases line up with TRBD1. The CDR3 contains 16 residues. CDR1 is SGHNT, CDR2 YENEEA, per germline. V was clipped by 2 bases and J by 6 bases; unmatched bases: 8.

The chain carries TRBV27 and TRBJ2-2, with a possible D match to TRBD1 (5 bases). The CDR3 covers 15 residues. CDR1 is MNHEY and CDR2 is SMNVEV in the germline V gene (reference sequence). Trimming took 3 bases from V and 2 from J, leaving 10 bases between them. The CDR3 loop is CASSFVRVNTGELFF. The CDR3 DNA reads TGTGCCAGCAGTTTCGTCAGGGTAAACACCGGGGAGCTGTTTTTT.

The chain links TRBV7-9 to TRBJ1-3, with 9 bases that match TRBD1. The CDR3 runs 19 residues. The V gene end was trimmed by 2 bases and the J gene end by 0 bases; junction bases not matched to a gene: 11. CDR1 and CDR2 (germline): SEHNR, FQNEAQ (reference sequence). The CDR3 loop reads CASSLFLGQGFISGNTIYF. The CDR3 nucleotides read TGTGCCAGCAGCTTATTTTTAGGACAGGGGTTTATCTCTGGAAACACCATATATTTT.

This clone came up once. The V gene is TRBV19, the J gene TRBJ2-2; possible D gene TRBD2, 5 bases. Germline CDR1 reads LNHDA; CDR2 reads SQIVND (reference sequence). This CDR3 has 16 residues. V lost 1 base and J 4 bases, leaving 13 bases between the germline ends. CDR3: CASSIVGASSTGELFF. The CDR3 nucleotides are TGTGCCAGTAGTATAGTGGGCGCTAGCAGCACCGGGGAGCTGTTTTTT.

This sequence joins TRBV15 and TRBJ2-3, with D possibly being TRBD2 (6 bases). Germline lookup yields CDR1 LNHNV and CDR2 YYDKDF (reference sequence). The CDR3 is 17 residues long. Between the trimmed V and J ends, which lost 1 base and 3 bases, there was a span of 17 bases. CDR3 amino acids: CATSRVGQGRGTDTQYF. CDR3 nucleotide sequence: TGTGCCACCAGCAGAGTCGGGCAGGGACGGGGGACAGATACGCAGTATTTT.